This T cell receptor beta chain was recovered during a study of CD8+CD57+ T cells in acquired aplastic anemia. Study overall: The sorted CD4+ and CD8+ cells yielded an average around 3.2 ug of DNA.

Individuals selected for sequencing had exhibited CD8+CD57+ cell expansion on flow cytometry. Patient blood was sampled before any therapy had been received. Comments on this clonotype: Its antigen is not identified.

Deletions cut 0 bases from V and 2 bases from J, with 7 bases between. Germline CDR1 and CDR2: MNHNS and SASEGT. The CDR3 length is 14 residues. Regarding the study as a whole: Shared by patients and controls, nearly 30 CD8+ CDR3s were abundant in patients. Between patients and controls, CD8+ Simpson's diversity did not vary significantly.

The study profiled TCR beta VDJ and CDR3 using genomic DNA as template. TCRdb independently ran MiXCR on the reads; one entry per CDR3 protein. The sample carries 200,000 or so distinct CDR3 sequences, 48% recorded once. The chain uses TRBV6-1 and TRBJ1-2, with D tentatively TRBD1 (5 bases). This clonotype originated in a human donor with aplastic anemia. The sequencing input was sorted CD4+, CD8+, or CD8+CD57+ T cells (not recorded which) from PBMCs. This chain's CDR3 is CASSEAWDNYGYTF. Here the CDR3 DNA reads TGTGCCAGCAGTGAAGCCTGGGACAACTATGGCTACACCTTC.